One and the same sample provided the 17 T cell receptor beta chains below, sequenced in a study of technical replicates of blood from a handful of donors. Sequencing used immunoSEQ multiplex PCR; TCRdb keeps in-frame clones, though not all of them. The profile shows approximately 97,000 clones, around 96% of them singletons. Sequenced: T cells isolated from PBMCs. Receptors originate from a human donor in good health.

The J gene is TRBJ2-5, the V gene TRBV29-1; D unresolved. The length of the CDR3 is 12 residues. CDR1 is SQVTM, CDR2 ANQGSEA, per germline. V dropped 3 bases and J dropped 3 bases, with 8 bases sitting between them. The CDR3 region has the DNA TGCAGCGTTGATATACGGGAAGAGACCCAGTACTTC. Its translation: CSVDIREETQYF.

In nucleotides, the CDR3 is TGCAGCGTGGGGCCAACAACAGGGACAGGTCTCACAGATACGCAGTATTTT. Protein product: CSVGPTTGTGLTDTQYF. This rearrangement joins TRBV29-1 to TRBJ2-3; TRBD1 matches at 8 bases. This CDR3 has 17 amino acids. Looked up from germline, CDR1 is SQVTM and CDR2 is ANQGSEA. V dropped 6 bases and J dropped 2; count of bases not matched to a gene: 16.

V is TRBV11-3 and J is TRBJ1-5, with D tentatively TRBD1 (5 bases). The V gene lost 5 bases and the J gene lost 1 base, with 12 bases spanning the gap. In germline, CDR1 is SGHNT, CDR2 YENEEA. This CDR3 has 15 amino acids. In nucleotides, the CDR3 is TGTGCCAGCAGCCACAGGCAACCGAGCAATCAGCCCCAGCATTTT. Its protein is CASSHRQPSNQPQHF.

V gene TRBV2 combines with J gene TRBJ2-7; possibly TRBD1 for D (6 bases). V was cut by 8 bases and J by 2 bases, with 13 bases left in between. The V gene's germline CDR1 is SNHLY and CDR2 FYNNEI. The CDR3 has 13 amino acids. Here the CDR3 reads CASSQGLTYEQYF. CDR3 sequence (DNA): TGTGCCAGCTCCCAGGGGCTAACCTACGAGCAGTACTTC.

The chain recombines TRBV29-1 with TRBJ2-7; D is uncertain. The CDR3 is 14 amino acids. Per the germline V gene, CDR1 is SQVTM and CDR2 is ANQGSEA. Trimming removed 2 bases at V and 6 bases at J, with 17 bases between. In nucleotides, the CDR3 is TGCAGCGTTGAAACCCAAGGCATTCGCGGCGAGCAGTACTTC. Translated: CSVETQGIRGEQYF.

The chain's CDR3 is CASSQLTSGRLNTGELFF. CDR3 bases: TGTGCCAGCAGCCAACTAACTAGCGGGAGGCTGAACACCGGGGAGCTGTTTTTT. V gene TRBV4-2 combines with J gene TRBJ2-2; 12 nucleotides agree with TRBD2. The germline V gene encodes CDR1 LGHNA and CDR2 YNFKEQ. V shed 2 bases, J shed 1 base, and the junction held 5 bases outside the gene matches. CDR3 length equals 18 residues.

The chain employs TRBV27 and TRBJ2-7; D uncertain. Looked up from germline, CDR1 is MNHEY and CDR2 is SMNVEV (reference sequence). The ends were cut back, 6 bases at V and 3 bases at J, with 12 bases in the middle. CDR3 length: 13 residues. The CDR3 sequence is CASRLGPGYEQYF. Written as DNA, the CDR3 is TGTGCCAGCAGACTCGGTCCTGGCTACGAGCAGTACTTC.

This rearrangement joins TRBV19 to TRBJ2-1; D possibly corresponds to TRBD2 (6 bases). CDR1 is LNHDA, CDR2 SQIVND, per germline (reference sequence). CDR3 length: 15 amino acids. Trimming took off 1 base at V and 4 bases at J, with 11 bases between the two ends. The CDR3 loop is CASSIVPGDYNEQFF. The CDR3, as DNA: TGTGCCAGTAGTATAGTTCCGGGAGATTACAATGAGCAGTTCTTC.

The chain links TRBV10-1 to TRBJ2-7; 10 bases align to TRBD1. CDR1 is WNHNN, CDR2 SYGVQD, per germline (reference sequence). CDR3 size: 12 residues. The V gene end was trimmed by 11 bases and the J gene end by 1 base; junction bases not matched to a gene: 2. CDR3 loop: CAGGQGSYEQYF. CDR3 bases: TGCGCCGGGGGACAGGGGTCCTACGAGCAGTACTTC.

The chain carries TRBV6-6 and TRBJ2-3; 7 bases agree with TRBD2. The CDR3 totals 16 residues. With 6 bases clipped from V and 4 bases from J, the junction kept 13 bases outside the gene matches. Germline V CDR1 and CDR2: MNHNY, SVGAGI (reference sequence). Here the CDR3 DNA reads TGTGCCAGCAGCCCATTTGGGGCGGGAGTAGCAGATACGCAGTATTTT. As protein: CASSPFGAGVADTQYF.

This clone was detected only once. DNA of the CDR3: TGTGCCAGAACCTACCTACAGGGAATCAAGGGGTATGGCTACACCTTC. Its protein product is CARTYLQGIKGYGYTF. The chain joins TRBV2 to TRBJ1-2; D might be TRBD1 (6 bases). This CDR3 has 16 residues. The germline V and J ends were trimmed by 9 bases and 5 bases, with 25 bases remaining between them. Per germline, CDR1 SNHLY and CDR2 FYNNEI.

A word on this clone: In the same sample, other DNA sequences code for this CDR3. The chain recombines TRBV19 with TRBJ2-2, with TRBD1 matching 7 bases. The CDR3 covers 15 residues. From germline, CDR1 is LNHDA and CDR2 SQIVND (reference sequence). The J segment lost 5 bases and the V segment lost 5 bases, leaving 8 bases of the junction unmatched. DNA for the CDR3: TGTGCCAGTAGTCTTGGGACAGCGATAACCGGGGAGCTGTTTTTT. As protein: CASSLGTAITGELFF.

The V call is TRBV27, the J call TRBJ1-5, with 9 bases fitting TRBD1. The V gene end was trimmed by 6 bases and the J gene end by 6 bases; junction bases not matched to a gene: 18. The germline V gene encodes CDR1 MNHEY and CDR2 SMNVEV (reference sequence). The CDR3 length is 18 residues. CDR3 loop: CASSSAVGTGRLSQPQHF. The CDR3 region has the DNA TGTGCCAGCAGCTCCGCCGTCGGGACAGGGAGGCTAAGTCAGCCCCAGCATTTT.

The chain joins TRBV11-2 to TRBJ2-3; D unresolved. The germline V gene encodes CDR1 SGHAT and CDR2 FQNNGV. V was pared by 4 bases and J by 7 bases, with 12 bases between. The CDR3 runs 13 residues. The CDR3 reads CASSSLEFYTQYF. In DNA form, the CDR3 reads TGTGCCAGCAGCTCACTGGAGTTCTATACGCAGTATTTT.

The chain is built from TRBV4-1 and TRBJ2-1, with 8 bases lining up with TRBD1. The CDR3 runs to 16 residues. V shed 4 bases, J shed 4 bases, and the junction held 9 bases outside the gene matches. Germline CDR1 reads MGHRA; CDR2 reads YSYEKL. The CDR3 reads CASSPPGQGSYNEQFF. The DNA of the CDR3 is TGCGCCAGCAGCCCACCCGGACAGGGATCGTACAATGAGCAGTTCTTC.

The CDR3 DNA reads as TGCACCTCCGGGGGCGAGCAGTACTTC. Translated: CTSGGEQYF. The chain joins TRBV20-1 to TRBJ2-7; a weak D match, TRBD2 (6 bases). CDR3 length equals 9 residues. The germline V gene encodes CDR1 DFQATT and CDR2 SNEGSKA (reference sequence).

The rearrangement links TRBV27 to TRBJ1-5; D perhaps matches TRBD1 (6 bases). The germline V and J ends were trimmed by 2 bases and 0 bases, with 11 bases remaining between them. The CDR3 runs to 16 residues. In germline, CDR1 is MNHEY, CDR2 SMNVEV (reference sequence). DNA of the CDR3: TGTGCCAGCAGTTTAGGGGGGGCATATAGCAATCAGCCCCAGCATTTT. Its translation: CASSLGGAYSNQPQHF.